The rows below give T cell receptor beta chains drawn from one sample of a study of cytomegalovirus exposure and HLA in healthy donors. Profiling relied on immunoSEQ multiplex PCR, and the TCRdb table lists in-frame clones only, not all of them. The sample has about 150,000 clones; roughly nine tenths are singletons. The source material was PBMCs. These TCRs come from a woman aged 18-29 years in good health and CMV-seropositive. Each CDR3 is given without its conserved first and last residue.

cdr3_aa: ASSLDRGDLYGYT; j_call: TRBJ1-2; v_call: TRBV5-5; cdr3_length: 13
cdr3_aa: ASSDRDRVYEQY; j_call: TRBJ2-7; v_call: TRBV19; cdr3_length: 12
cdr3_aa: SVDAAGELF; j_call: TRBJ2-2; v_call: TRBV29-1; cdr3_length: 9
cdr3_aa: ASSVRLWVSNQPQH; j_call: TRBJ1-5; v_call: TRBV6-1; cdr3_length: 14
cdr3_aa: ASSQDIGGSGNTIY; j_call: TRBJ1-3; v_call: TRBV4-1; cdr3_length: 14
cdr3_aa: ASSTGTYEQY; j_call: TRBJ2-7; v_call: TRBV7-9; cdr3_length: 10
cdr3_aa: ASSATGTNYGYT; j_call: TRBJ1-2; v_call: TRBV6-1; cdr3_length: 12
cdr3_aa: ASSQGTTNEKLF; j_call: TRBJ1-4; v_call: TRBV6-1; cdr3_length: 12
cdr3_aa: ASSLGQGADEQY; j_call: TRBJ2-7; v_call: TRBV5-6; cdr3_length: 12
cdr3_aa: ASSKGQADGYT; j_call: TRBJ1-2; v_call: TRBV19; cdr3_length: 11
cdr3_aa: ASVRGGGSSYEQY; j_call: TRBJ2-7; v_call: TRBV6-5; cdr3_length: 13
cdr3_aa: ASSPTSGPPGANVLT; j_call: TRBJ2-6; v_call: TRBV5-1; cdr3_length: 15
cdr3_aa: ASGHLNQPQH; j_call: TRBJ1-5; v_call: TRBV7-2; cdr3_length: 10
cdr3_aa: ASSPGLGIDYGYT; j_call: TRBJ1-2; v_call: TRBV6-5; cdr3_length: 13
cdr3_aa: ASSSPSDGYT; j_call: TRBJ1-2; v_call: TRBV28; cdr3_length: 10
cdr3_aa: ASSFRGDSPLH; j_call: TRBJ1-6; v_call: TRBV27; cdr3_length: 11
cdr3_aa: ASSQEVAELYEQY; j_call: TRBJ2-7; v_call: TRBV4-2; cdr3_length: 13
cdr3_aa: ASRTGIPETQY; j_call: TRBJ2-5; v_call: TRBV6-6; cdr3_length: 11
cdr3_aa: ASSQSSSYNEQF; j_call: TRBJ2-1; v_call: TRBV5-1; cdr3_length: 12
cdr3_aa: ASSQGANYGYT; j_call: TRBJ1-2; v_call: TRBV19; cdr3_length: 11
cdr3_aa: ASRGLAGGQETQY; j_call: TRBJ2-5; v_call: TRBV6-1; cdr3_length: 13
cdr3_aa: ATSPEVLAGTGELF; j_call: TRBJ2-2; v_call: TRBV15; cdr3_length: 14
cdr3_aa: ASSLGPQAGAPQETQY; j_call: TRBJ2-5; v_call: TRBV7-6; cdr3_length: 16
cdr3_aa: ASSEGQFGYT; j_call: TRBJ1-2; v_call: TRBV5-1; cdr3_length: 10
cdr3_aa: ASSLAVSYEQY; j_call: TRBJ2-7; v_call: TRBV5-6; cdr3_length: 11
cdr3_aa: ASSLLGDQPQH; j_call: TRBJ1-5; v_call: TRBV5-1; cdr3_length: 11
cdr3_aa: ASSLTGGAPLYGYT; j_call: TRBJ1-2; v_call: TRBV27; cdr3_length: 14
cdr3_aa: ASSLVGGRMNTEAF; j_call: TRBJ1-1; v_call: TRBV5-1; cdr3_length: 14
cdr3_aa: ASSLSGGETYEQY; j_call: TRBJ2-7; v_call: TRBV9; cdr3_length: 13
cdr3_aa: ASSLRTSGTLSGNTIY; j_call: TRBJ1-3; v_call: TRBV5-6; cdr3_length: 16
cdr3_aa: ATSRDRGNTEAF; j_call: TRBJ1-1; v_call: TRBV15; cdr3_length: 12
cdr3_aa: ASSPQGTYGYT; j_call: TRBJ1-2; v_call: TRBV7-2; cdr3_length: 11
cdr3_aa: ASSQQSDSNQPQH; j_call: TRBJ1-5; v_call: TRBV13; cdr3_length: 13
cdr3_aa: ASSFGQGTYEQY; j_call: TRBJ2-7; v_call: TRBV7-3; cdr3_length: 12
cdr3_aa: ASSQTGTNYGYT; j_call: TRBJ1-2; v_call: TRBV4-3; cdr3_length: 12
cdr3_aa: ASSLVVAGRNEQY; j_call: TRBJ2-7; v_call: TRBV13; cdr3_length: 13
cdr3_aa: ARSPRRGHGYT; j_call: TRBJ1-2; v_call: TRBV5-3; cdr3_length: 11
cdr3_aa: SVESGAGQPQH; j_call: TRBJ1-5; v_call: TRBV29-1; cdr3_length: 11
cdr3_aa: ASSSGGAVETQY; j_call: TRBJ2-5; v_call: TRBV19; cdr3_length: 12
cdr3_aa: ASSPLGNYGYT; j_call: TRBJ1-2; v_call: TRBV7-9; cdr3_length: 11
cdr3_aa: ASTTLKTGQY; j_call: TRBJ2-7; v_call: TRBV28; cdr3_length: 10
cdr3_aa: ASSQEVGLEQY; j_call: TRBJ2-7; v_call: TRBV4-1; cdr3_length: 11
cdr3_aa: ASGTGTDTQY; j_call: TRBJ2-3; v_call: TRBV10-2; cdr3_length: 10
cdr3_aa: ASSPSGTGELF; j_call: TRBJ2-2; v_call: TRBV27; cdr3_length: 11
cdr3_aa: ASSPLVRAGGKETQY; j_call: TRBJ2-5; v_call: TRBV19; cdr3_length: 15
cdr3_aa: ASSARAGDEQY; j_call: TRBJ2-7; v_call: TRBV5-1; cdr3_length: 11
cdr3_aa: ASQTSGGYQETQY; j_call: TRBJ2-5; v_call: TRBV11-2; cdr3_length: 13
cdr3_aa: ASSWGVEETQY; j_call: TRBJ2-5; v_call: TRBV6-5; cdr3_length: 11
cdr3_aa: AWSRGGAGGNTIY; j_call: TRBJ1-3; v_call: TRBV30; cdr3_length: 13
cdr3_aa: ASSSAFRGYGYT; j_call: TRBJ1-2; v_call: TRBV5-4; cdr3_length: 12